The 20 T cell receptor beta chains below come from one sample, sequenced in a study of control samples from healthy donors and cancer patients. Profiled with immunoSEQ multiplex PCR; TCRdb holds only in-frame clones, not every one. Among around 190,000 clones listed, 90% were seen once. The sequenced sample consisted of blood. These TCRs come from a woman in her 50s in good health.

The chain links TRBV27 to TRBJ2-7, with 11 bases fitting TRBD2. The CDR3 consists of 14 residues. The trim removed 6 bases at V and 7 bases at J, leaving 8 bases unmatched. The germline gives CDR1 MNHEY, CDR2 SMNVEV (reference sequence). DNA for the CDR3: TGTGCCAGCAGGACTAGCGGGGCGCGTTTTGAGCAGTACTTC. Translation gives CASRTSGARFEQYF.

The chain uses TRBV10-1 and TRBJ1-6, with unresolved D. Germline values: CDR1 WNHNN, CDR2 SYGVQD (reference sequence). Between the trimmed V and J ends, which lost 3 bases and 0 bases, there was a span of 9 bases. This CDR3 region has 16 residues. The CDR3 here is CASSDQRSSYNSPLHF. The CDR3 coding sequence is TGCGCCAGCAGTGATCAGAGGAGCTCCTATAATTCACCCCTCCACTTT.

The V gene is TRBV5-6, the J gene TRBJ1-6, with 8 positions matching TRBD1. Germline assignment: CDR1 SGHDT and CDR2 YYEEEE. Unmatched junction bases numbered 1, after V lost 0 bases and J lost 5 bases. The CDR3 totals 15 residues. CDR3 nucleotides: TGTGCCAGCAGCTTGGACAGGGGGAATAATTCACCCCTCCACTTT. Translating gives CASSLDRGNNSPLHF.

The chain joins TRBV28 to TRBJ2-4, with 8 bases fitting TRBD2. The CDR3 has 16 residues. J lost 6 bases, V lost 4 bases, and 11 bases had no gene match. CDR1 MDHEN and CDR2 SYDVKM come from the germline V gene. The CDR3 reads CASSSPGRGGVNIQYF. In nucleotides, the CDR3 is TGTGCCAGCAGTTCCCCCGGACGGGGGGGCGTAAACATTCAGTACTTC.

The CDR3 sequence: CASSEGGTGQETQYF. In DNA form, the CDR3 reads TGTGCCAGCAGCGAGGGCGGGACAGGACAAGAGACCCAGTACTTC. V gene TRBV5-4 combines with J gene TRBJ2-5; 8 bases agree with TRBD1. CDR1 and CDR2 from the germline V gene are SGHNT and YYREEE (reference sequence). The CDR3 extends over 15 amino acids. The ends lost 4 bases at V and 2 bases at J; junction bases unmatched: 7.

V is TRBV7-3 and J is TRBJ1-1, with D perhaps matching TRBD1 (6 bases). The germline V gene encodes CDR1 SGHTA and CDR2 FQGTGA. The CDR3 has 13 residues. With 3 bases removed from V and 5 bases from J, the gap between germline ends came to 10 bases. DNA for the CDR3: TGTGCCAGCAGCTTCACAGGGATAACTGAAGCTTTCTTT. Translating gives CASSFTGITEAFF.

The CDR3 sequence is CASSSRRGTYEQYF. The CDR3 DNA sequence: TGTGCCAGCAGCTCACGGCGGGGTACCTACGAGCAGTACTTC. The V gene is TRBV7-2, the J gene TRBJ2-7; tentative D call: TRBD2 (6 bases). V was clipped by 4 bases and J by 2 bases, with 12 bases between them. The CDR3 contains 14 residues. CDR1 SGHTA and CDR2 FQGNSA come from the germline V gene.

The chain joins TRBV12-3 or TRBV12-4 to TRBJ2-7, with a possible D match to TRBD2 (5 bases). This CDR3 spans 13 amino acids. Trimming took off 3 bases at V and 5 bases at J, with 11 bases between the two ends. The chain's CDR3 is CASSFVLVDEQYF. The CDR3 coding sequence is TGTGCCAGCAGTTTTGTACTAGTCGACGAGCAGTACTTC.

The rearrangement uses TRBV18 and TRBJ2-1, with D unresolved. This CDR3 comprises 16 residues. Germline V gene sequence: CDR1 KGHSH, CDR2 LQKENI. Trimming removed 3 bases from V and 0 bases from J, with 12 bases in between. The CDR3 DNA reads as TGTGCCAGCTCACCGCTAGGTCTAAGCTCCTACAATGAGCAGTTCTTC. Residues: CASSPLGLSSYNEQFF. The variable domain in full, completed from reference TRBV18 and TRBJ2-1, reads NAGVMQNPRHLVRRRGQEARLRCSPMKGHSHVYWYRQLPEEGLKFMVYLQKENIIDESGMPKERFSAEFPKEGPSILRIQQVVRGDSAAYFCASSPLGLSSYNEQFFGPGTRLTVL.

The V and J genes are TRBV4-3 and TRBJ2-1, with 10 bases aligning to TRBD2. V lost 2 bases, J lost 7 bases, and 8 bases stayed unmatched. The CDR3 length is 16 residues. In germline, CDR1 is LGHNA, CDR2 YSLEER. The CDR3 DNA reads TGCGCCAGCAGCCAACCAAGCGGGAGGGCACATAATGAGCAGTTCTTC. Translation gives CASSQPSGRAHNEQFF.

The genes are TRBV29-1 and TRBJ2-7; TRBD2 aligns across 13 bases. Trimming removed 6 bases from V and 2 bases from J; junction bases left unmatched: 7. The CDR3 is made up of 15 amino acids. CDR1 SQVTM and CDR2 ANQGSEA come from the germline V gene. The CDR3 loop is CSVRPGLAGTYEQYF. CDR3 nucleotide sequence: TGCAGCGTAAGACCGGGACTAGCGGGGACCTACGAGCAGTACTTC.

This chain links TRBV9 with TRBJ2-2; D is perhaps TRBD1 (5 bases). CDR1 and CDR2 (germline): SGDLS, YYNGEE. CDR3 length: 15 amino acids. Trimming stripped 3 bases from V and 7 bases from J, with 16 bases between. The CDR3 DNA reads TGTGCCAGCAGCGAAGACCCGCACCAGGGCGGGGAGCTGTTTTTT. It specifies CASSEDPHQGGELFF.

The chain links TRBV7-9 to TRBJ2-7, with 7 bases that match TRBD1. Germline lookup yields CDR1 SEHNR and CDR2 FQNEAQ (reference sequence). The CDR3 has 15 residues. The V and J ends lost 1 base and 10 bases, in that order; junction bases with no gene match: 13. CDR3 protein: CASSLGVLTGPKQYF. The CDR3 region has the DNA TGTGCCAGCAGCTTAGGGGTATTGACAGGGCCAAAACAGTACTTC.

Remarks on this clone: Its ends do not fully match the called genes, so a read error is possible. CDR3 region: CASSYSGGAAAF. The CDR3, as DNA: TGTGCCAGCAGTTACTCGGGGGGGGCGGCGGCTTTC. The chain recombines TRBV6-2 or TRBV6-3 with TRBJ2-6; D perhaps matches TRBD2 (7 bases). The V gene's germline CDR1 is MNHEY and CDR2 SVGEGT. The CDR3 has 12 amino acids.

This rearrangement joins TRBV6-2 or TRBV6-3 to TRBJ1-4; no clear D gene. Per the germline V gene, CDR1 is MNHEY and CDR2 is SVGEGT. The CDR3 totals 12 residues. The ends were cut back, 4 bases at V and 15 bases at J, with 15 bases in the middle. The CDR3, as DNA: TGTGCCAGCAGTTGGAGCAGCCAAAGGATGTTTTTT. It yields the protein CASSWSSQRMFF.

The chain recombines TRBV10-3 with TRBJ2-5; D perhaps matches TRBD1 (7 bases). CDR3 size: 14 residues. Germline-derived CDR1 and CDR2 are ENHRY and SYGVKD. Between the trimmed V and J ends, which lost 3 bases and 4 bases, there was a span of 12 bases. The CDR3 protein is CAISDRQGGETQYF. In DNA form, the CDR3 reads TGTGCCATCAGTGATCGGCAGGGGGGAGAGACCCAGTACTTC.

This rearrangement joins TRBV3-1 (or the pseudogene TRBV3-2) to TRBJ2-3, with D perhaps TRBD2 (6 bases). The V gene's germline CDR1 is LGHDT and CDR2 YNNKEL (reference sequence). CDR3 length equals 16 residues. V lost 1 base and J 1 base, leaving 12 bases between the germline ends. The CDR3 DNA is TGTGCCAGCAGCCAAGGTTACGGGGGACGCACAGATACGCAGTATTTT. As protein: CASSQGYGGRTDTQYF.

V usage is TRBV19 and J usage is TRBJ1-3, with D perhaps matching TRBD1 (5 bases). Per germline, CDR1 LNHDA and CDR2 SQIVND (reference sequence). Trimming removed 2 bases at V and 5 bases at J, with 13 bases between. The CDR3 length is 15 residues. The CDR3 protein is CASSIRTPGRNTIYF. Here the CDR3 DNA reads TGTGCCAGTAGTATAAGGACACCAGGAAGAAACACCATATATTTT.

The chain links TRBV28 to TRBJ2-7, with D uncertain. In germline, CDR1 is MDHEN, CDR2 SYDVKM. The V and J ends lost 4 bases and 2 bases respectively, with 3 bases between them. The CDR3 length is 11 residues. CDR3 nucleotides: TGTGCCAGCAGTTCCCCCTACGAGCAGTACTTC. It translates to CASSSPYEQYF.

The chain links TRBV7-2 to TRBJ2-7; 9 bases are shared with TRBD1. Germline V lookup: CDR1 SGHTA, CDR2 FQGNSA. V lost 3 bases, J lost 7 bases, and 7 bases stayed unmatched. The CDR3 sequence is 14 residues long. The CDR3 DNA is TGTGCCAGCAGCTTGGGACAGGGTGAAGGGGAGCAGTACTTC. Translation: CASSLGQGEGEQYF.